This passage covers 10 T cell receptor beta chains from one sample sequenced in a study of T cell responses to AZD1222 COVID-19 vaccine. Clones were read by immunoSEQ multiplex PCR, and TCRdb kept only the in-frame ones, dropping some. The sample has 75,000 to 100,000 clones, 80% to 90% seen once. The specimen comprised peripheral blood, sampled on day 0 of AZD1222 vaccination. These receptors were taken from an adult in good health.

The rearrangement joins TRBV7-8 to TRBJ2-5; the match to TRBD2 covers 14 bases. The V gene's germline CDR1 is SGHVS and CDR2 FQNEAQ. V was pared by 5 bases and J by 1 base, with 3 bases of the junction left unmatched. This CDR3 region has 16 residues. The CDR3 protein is CASSPGLAGGQETQYF. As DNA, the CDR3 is TGTGCCAGCAGCCCCGGACTAGCGGGGGGCCAAGAGACCCAGTACTTC.

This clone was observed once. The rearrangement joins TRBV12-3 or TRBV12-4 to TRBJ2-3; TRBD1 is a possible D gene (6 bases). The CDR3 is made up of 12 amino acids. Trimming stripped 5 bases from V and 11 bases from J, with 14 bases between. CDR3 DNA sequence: TGTGCCAGCAGTGGGGGCCCGGGTGGGCAGTATTTT. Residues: CASSGGPGGQYF.

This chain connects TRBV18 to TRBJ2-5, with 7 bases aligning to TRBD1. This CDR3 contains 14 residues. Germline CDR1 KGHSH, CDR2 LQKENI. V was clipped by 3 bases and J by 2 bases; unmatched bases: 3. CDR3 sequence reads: CASSPGQPQETQYF. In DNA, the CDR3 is TGTGCCAGCTCACCGGGACAGCCTCAAGAGACCCAGTACTTC.

Here the CDR3 reads CASSTLMAGGEYNEQFF. The CDR3 DNA is TGTGCCAGCAGCACCCTCATGGCAGGGGGGGAGTACAATGAGCAGTTCTTC. The chain employs TRBV7-8 and TRBJ2-1; the D gene could be TRBD1 or TRBD2 (7 bases each). V lost 5 bases to trimming and J lost 4 bases, with 21 bases between them. The CDR3 has 17 residues. From germline, CDR1 is SGHVS and CDR2 FQNEAQ.

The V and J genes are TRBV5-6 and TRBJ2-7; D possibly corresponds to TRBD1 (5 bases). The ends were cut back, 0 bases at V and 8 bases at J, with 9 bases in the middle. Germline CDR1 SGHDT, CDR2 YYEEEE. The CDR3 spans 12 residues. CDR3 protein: CASSLGDSKQYF. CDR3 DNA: TGTGCCAGCAGCTTGGGAGACAGCAAGCAGTACTTC.

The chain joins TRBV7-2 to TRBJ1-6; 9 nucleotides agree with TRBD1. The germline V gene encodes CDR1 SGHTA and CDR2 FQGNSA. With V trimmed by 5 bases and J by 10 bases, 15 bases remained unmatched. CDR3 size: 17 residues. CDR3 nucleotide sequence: TGTGCCAGCAGCGTAGGCCTAAACAGGGGGCTCTCATCACCCCTCCACTTT. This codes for CASSVGLNRGLSSPLHF.

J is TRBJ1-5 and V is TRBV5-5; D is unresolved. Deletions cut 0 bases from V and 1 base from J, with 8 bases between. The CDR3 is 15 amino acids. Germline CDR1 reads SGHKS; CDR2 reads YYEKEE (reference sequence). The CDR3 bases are TGTGCCAGCAGCTTGGCCCCCTTAAGCAATCAGCCCCAGCATTTT. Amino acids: CASSLAPLSNQPQHF.

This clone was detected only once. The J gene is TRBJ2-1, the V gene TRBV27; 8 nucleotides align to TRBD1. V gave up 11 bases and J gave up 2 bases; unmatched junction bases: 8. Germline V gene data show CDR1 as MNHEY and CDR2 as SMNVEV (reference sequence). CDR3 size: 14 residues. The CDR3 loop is CAASLRGPYNEQFF. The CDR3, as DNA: TGTGCCGCCTCCCTCAGGGGGCCCTACAATGAGCAGTTCTTC.

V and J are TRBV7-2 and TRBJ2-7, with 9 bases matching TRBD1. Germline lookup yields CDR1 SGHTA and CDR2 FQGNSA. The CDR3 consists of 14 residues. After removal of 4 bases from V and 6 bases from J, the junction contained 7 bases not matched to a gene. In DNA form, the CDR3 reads TGTGCCAGCAGCTGGGGGACAGGGCCGGGCGAGCAGTACTTC. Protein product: CASSWGTGPGEQYF.

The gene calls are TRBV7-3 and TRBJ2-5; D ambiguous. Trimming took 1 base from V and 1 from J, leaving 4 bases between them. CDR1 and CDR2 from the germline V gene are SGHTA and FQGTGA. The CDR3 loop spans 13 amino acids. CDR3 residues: CASSLSTQETQYF. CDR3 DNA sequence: TGTGCCAGCAGCTTAAGCACCCAAGAGACCCAGTACTTC.